The 32 T cell receptor beta chains below were found in one sample sequenced in a study of human thymus T cells. Thymic samples were excised during corrective heart operations. The protocol was immunoSEQ multiplex PCR, while the TCRdb copy is restricted to in-frame clones and leaves out a portion. The table has around 70,000 clones, 90% to 95% seen once. Sample: thymus tissue. Receptors were obtained from a girl less than two years old with a congenital heart defect but otherwise immunologically healthy.

A word on this clone: Relative to the germline gene, one junction end is altered; a read error may explain this. Additional DNA sequences in this sample encode the identical CDR3. The rearrangement links TRBV20-1 to TRBJ2-5; D is unclear. Per the germline V gene, CDR1 is DFQATT and CDR2 is SNEGSKA (reference sequence). This CDR3 is built from 11 residues. The CDR3 bases are TGTAGTGCCGCGAGATACGAGACCCAGTACTTC. Residues: CSAARYETQYF.

The CDR3 region is CASSHLWGAASTDTQYF. In nucleotides, the CDR3 is TGTGCCAGCAGCCACCTCTGGGGAGCTGCTAGCACAGATACGCAGTATTTT. The chain is built from TRBV7-2 and TRBJ2-3, with D perhaps matching TRBD2 (5 bases). With 5 bases removed from V and 0 bases from J, the gap between germline ends came to 18 bases. CDR3 length: 17 residues. Germline lookup yields CDR1 SGHTA and CDR2 FQGNSA.

This clone occurred once. This chain joins TRBV7-8 and TRBJ1-5; a weak D match, TRBD1 (5 bases). Trimming removed 1 base at V and 6 bases at J, with 10 bases between. Per germline, CDR1 SGHVS and CDR2 FQNEAQ. The CDR3 contains 14 residues. The chain's CDR3 is CASSLGGTGQPQHF. In DNA, the CDR3 is TGTGCCAGCAGCTTAGGGGGCACTGGTCAGCCCCAGCATTTT.

The J gene is TRBJ2-7, the V gene TRBV7-2, with a possible D match to TRBD1 (5 bases). V was pared by 2 bases and J by 3 bases, with 14 bases between. The germline CDR1 and CDR2 sequences are SGHTA and FQGNSA. The CDR3 extends over 15 amino acids. CDR3 loop: CASSLTRGMDYEQYF. Written as DNA, the CDR3 is TGTGCCAGCAGCTTAACAAGGGGAATGGACTACGAGCAGTACTTC.

The CDR3 DNA reads TGTGCCAGCAGTGCCGGTTCAACTGAAGCTTTCTTT. It specifies CASSAGSTEAFF. This chain joins TRBV2 and TRBJ1-1; unclear D gene. The V and J ends lost 4 bases and 5 bases respectively, with 8 bases between them. Germline V lookup: CDR1 SNHLY, CDR2 FYNNEI. The CDR3 has 12 amino acids.

The V gene is TRBV29-1, the J gene TRBJ2-1, with TRBD1 matching over 11 bases. Germline lookup yields CDR1 SQVTM and CDR2 ANQGSEA. CDR3 size: 13 residues. Trimming cost V 4 bases and J 9 bases; bases outside gene matches: 5. This CDR3 is CSVVGQGAGEQFF. The CDR3, as DNA: TGCAGCGTTGTAGGACAGGGGGCAGGTGAGCAGTTCTTC.

The gene calls are TRBV5-5 and TRBJ1-3; tentatively, D is TRBD1 (6 bases). In germline, CDR1 is SGHKS, CDR2 YYEKEE (reference sequence). The germline V and J ends were trimmed by 6 bases and 3 bases, with 19 bases remaining between them. This CDR3 region has 16 residues. DNA for the CDR3: TGTGCCAGCAAAACCGCAGGGGAACCTAATGGAAACACCATATATTTT. This encodes CASKTAGEPNGNTIYF.

V is TRBV6-5 and J is TRBJ2-7, with TRBD2 matching over 7 bases. CDR1 and CDR2 from the germline V gene are MNHEY and SVGAGI. The trim removed 5 bases at V and 4 bases at J, leaving 8 bases unmatched. The CDR3 has 14 residues. The CDR3 bases are TGTGCCAGCAGTCCGGCGGGAGTGGGTTACGAGCAGTACTTC. It translates to CASSPAGVGYEQYF.

This clone was counted once. The chain recombines TRBV15 with TRBJ1-2; D is uncertain. Trimming pared 1 base from V and 4 bases from J, leaving 16 bases between. The CDR3 has 16 residues. Germline loops: CDR1 LNHNV, CDR2 YYDKDF (reference sequence). This CDR3 is CATSRVRADSSYGYTF. The CDR3 coding sequence is TGTGCCACCAGCAGAGTGAGGGCAGACTCATCCTATGGCTACACCTTC.

V gene TRBV2 combines with J gene TRBJ2-1; TRBD2 matches 7 bases. V gave up 6 bases and J gave up 1 base; unmatched junction bases: 6. The length of the CDR3 is 15 residues. CDR1 and CDR2 from the germline V gene are SNHLY and FYNNEI. CDR3 sequence (DNA): TGTGCCAGCAGAATCCCCGGGAGGTCCTACAATGAGCAGTTCTTC. Residues: CASRIPGRSYNEQFF. The variable domain in full, completed from reference TRBV2 and TRBJ2-1, reads EPEVTQTPSHQVTQMGQEVILRCVPISNHLYFYWYRQILGQKVEFLVSFYNNEISEKSEIFDDQFSVERPDGSNFTLKIRSTKLEDSAMYFCASRIPGRSYNEQFFGPGTRLTVL.

The V call is TRBV27, the J call TRBJ2-2, with D perhaps TRBD1 or TRBD2 (5 bases each). Trimming stripped 6 bases from V and 3 bases from J, with 29 bases between. The CDR3 has 20 amino acids. Germline CDR1 reads MNHEY; CDR2 reads SMNVEV (reference sequence). The CDR3 sequence: CASRPRRPGPSGSDTGELFF. CDR3 nucleotide sequence: TGTGCCAGCAGGCCCAGACGTCCGGGACCATCAGGTTCCGACACCGGGGAGCTGTTTTTT.

This sequence joins TRBV18 and TRBJ2-3; TRBD2 matches at 11 bases. The germline V gene has CDR1 KGHSH and CDR2 LQKENI. CDR3 length: 16 residues. V trimming: 4 bases; J trimming: 1 base; junction bases outside the gene matches: 4. CDR3 DNA sequence: TGTGCCAGCTCACGGGGGACTAGCGGACGCACAGATACGCAGTATTTT. Protein: CASSRGTSGRTDTQYF.

This sequence joins TRBV7-9 and TRBJ2-7, with 8 bases identical to TRBD1. The V gene end was trimmed by 4 bases and the J gene end by 4 bases; junction bases not matched to a gene: 9. Germline loops: CDR1 SEHNR, CDR2 FQNEAQ (reference sequence). This CDR3 is built from 15 residues. CDR3 in amino acids: CASSSQTGVLYEQYF. CDR3 bases: TGTGCCAGCAGCTCCCAGACAGGGGTTCTTTACGAGCAGTACTTC.

J is TRBJ1-5 and V is TRBV5-8; D call uncertain. Germline CDR1 SGHTS, CDR2 YDEGEE. V was clipped by 0 bases and J by 5 bases, with 15 bases between them. The CDR3 runs 16 residues. CDR3 residues: CASSLAFNGPHQPQHF. As DNA, the CDR3 is TGTGCCAGCAGCTTGGCCTTTAACGGACCCCATCAGCCCCAGCATTTT. Combining the CDR3 with reference TRBV5-8 and TRBJ1-5 gives the whole variable domain EAGVTQSPTHLIKTRGQQATLRCSPISGHTSVYWYQQALGLGLQFLLWYDEGEERNRGNFPPRFSGRQFPNYSSELNVNALELEDSALYLCASSLAFNGPHQPQHFGDGTRLSIL.

The CDR3 loop reads CASTLRPMNTEAFF. The DNA of the CDR3 is TGTGCCAGCACCCTCAGGCCCATGAACACTGAAGCTTTCTTT. The V gene is TRBV2, the J gene TRBJ1-1; D unclear. Trimming took off 7 bases at V and 0 bases at J, with 12 bases between the two ends. Germline loops: CDR1 SNHLY, CDR2 FYNNEI. The CDR3 extends over 14 amino acids.

This clone has a handful of counts. This chain joins TRBV9 and TRBJ1-5; a possible D gene is TRBD1 (5 bases). V was shortened by 3 bases and J by 2 bases, with 6 bases between the two germline ends. The CDR3 runs to 13 residues. Germline CDR1 and CDR2: SGDLS and YYNGEE. This CDR3 is CASSGGGNQPQHF. The CDR3 DNA follows: TGTGCCAGCAGCGGGGGGGGCAATCAGCCCCAGCATTTT. The full variable domain, rest sourced from reference TRBV9 and TRBJ1-5, is DSGVTQTPKHLITATGQRVTLRCSPRSGDLSVYWYQQSLDQGLQFLIQYYNGEERAKGNILERFSAQQFPDLHSELNLSSLELGDSALYFCASSGGGNQPQHFGDGTRLSIL.

This chain connects TRBV7-9 to TRBJ2-4; 9 nucleotides align to TRBD1. Germline CDR1 is SEHNR and CDR2 is FQNEAQ (reference sequence). J lost 8 bases, V lost 5 bases, and 4 bases had no gene match. This CDR3 is 13 amino acids long. Here the CDR3 DNA reads TGTGCCAGCAGCCTGACAGGGGGGGACATTCAGTACTTC. It codes for CASSLTGGDIQYF.

This sequence joins TRBV6-7 and TRBJ1-2; 7 bases are a match to TRBD1. TRBV6-7 is annotated as an ORF whose role is uncertain. The CDR3 extends over 15 amino acids. The J segment lost 8 bases and the V segment lost 2 bases, leaving 11 bases of the junction unmatched. The CDR3 DNA sequence: TGTGCCAGCAGTTACCCCGCCAGACAGGGCTGGGGCTACACCTTC. Encoded protein: CASSYPARQGWGYTF.

This clone came up once. V and J are TRBV30 and TRBJ1-2; D gene ambiguous. The CDR3 runs 14 residues. The V gene's germline CDR1 is GTSNPN and CDR2 SVGIG (reference sequence). Trimming stripped 4 bases from V and 4 bases from J, with 16 bases between. The DNA for the CDR3 is TGTGCCTGGATTTACCCCGGGGAACCCTATGGCTACACCTTC. Translating it yields CAWIYPGEPYGYTF.

The count of this clone is one. CDR3 bases: TGCGCCAGCAGTCAACCGGGACAGGTCGGGAATGAGCAGTTCTTC. Its translation is CASSQPGQVGNEQFF. V and J are TRBV23-1 and TRBJ2-1, with TRBD1 matching 8 bases. TRBV23-1 has ORF status, its function being uncertain. The CDR3 extends over 15 amino acids. Germline trimming cut 2 bases from V and 7 bases from J; bases unmatched to any gene: 7.

The chain links TRBV15 to TRBJ2-5; D gene ambiguous. V was pared by 7 bases and J by 5 bases, with 29 bases between. The CDR3 loop spans 18 amino acids. The V gene's germline CDR1 is LNHNV and CDR2 YYDKDF (reference sequence). The CDR3 DNA reads as TGTGCCACCAAACCGAACACCTTTCGAACGTGGACGAAGGAGACCCAGTACTTC. This gives the protein CATKPNTFRTWTKETQYF.

The chain couples TRBV18 to TRBJ2-7; D call uncertain. From germline, CDR1 is KGHSH and CDR2 LQKENI. V lost 2 bases and J 0 bases, leaving 23 bases between the germline ends. The CDR3 length is 19 residues. For the CDR3, the DNA is TGTGCCAGCTCACCAAGGCATGCCTGGGCCACTCCGGGCTCCTACGAGCAGTACTTC. This codes for CASSPRHAWATPGSYEQYF.

The chain joins TRBV28 to TRBJ2-2; 9 positions match TRBD2. Germline V gene data show CDR1 as MDHEN and CDR2 as SYDVKM. The CDR3 length is 17 residues. The ends lost 2 bases at V and 7 bases at J; junction bases unmatched: 11. The CDR3 loop reads CASSLISSGRKVGELFF. The CDR3 coding sequence is TGTGCCAGCAGTTTAATTAGCAGCGGGAGGAAGGTCGGGGAGCTGTTTTTT.

This chain connects TRBV28 to TRBJ1-1, with TRBD1 identical over 7 bases. CDR1 is MDHEN, CDR2 SYDVKM, per germline. After removal of 5 bases from V and 8 bases from J, the junction contained 5 bases not matched to a gene. CDR3 length: 12 residues. Here the CDR3 DNA reads TGTGCCAGCAGTCTTAGACAGGGAGAAGCTTTCTTT. This translates into CASSLRQGEAFF.

V usage is TRBV6-5 and J usage is TRBJ1-1, with 8 bases identical to TRBD1. The junction had 7 bases not matched to a gene; V was cut back by 2 bases and J by 5 bases. The CDR3 is made up of 15 amino acids. CDR1 and CDR2 (germline): MNHEY, SVGAGI. The CDR3 coding sequence is TGTGCCAGCAGTTACACAGACAGGGGAGCGACTGAAGCTTTCTTT. Residues: CASSYTDRGATEAFF.

The J gene is TRBJ1-1, the V gene TRBV5-5; weak D call: TRBD1 (5 bases). The V end was cut by 0 bases, the J end by 3 bases, with 18 bases between. The length of the CDR3 is 17 residues. Germline lookup yields CDR1 SGHKS and CDR2 YYEKEE (reference sequence). Here the CDR3 DNA reads TGTGCCAGCAGCTTGGATCTCTTGGGGCGTGGGGACACTGAAGCTTTCTTT. As protein: CASSLDLLGRGDTEAFF.

The V call is TRBV6-5, the J call TRBJ1-2, with D unclear. Trimming took off 4 bases at V and 4 bases at J, with 10 bases between the two ends. Germline values: CDR1 MNHEY, CDR2 SVGAGI. The CDR3 totals 13 residues. This CDR3 reads CASSFRGVYGYTF. CDR3 nucleotides: TGTGCCAGCAGTTTCCGGGGAGTCTATGGCTACACCTTC.

The J gene is TRBJ1-5, the V gene TRBV27; possibly TRBD1 for D (5 bases). V lost 3 bases, J lost 0 bases, and 12 bases lay in between. The CDR3 runs to 16 residues. Per the germline V gene, CDR1 is MNHEY and CDR2 is SMNVEV (reference sequence). The CDR3 DNA reads TGTGCCAGCAGTTTGGGGGGTCGTTATAGCAATCAGCCCCAGCATTTT. Amino acids: CASSLGGRYSNQPQHF.

V and J are TRBV28 and TRBJ1-5; 11 positions match TRBD1. The CDR3 loop spans 13 amino acids. The V gene's germline CDR1 is MDHEN and CDR2 SYDVKM. V gave up 9 bases and J gave up 6 bases; unmatched junction bases: 4. The chain's CDR3 is CASRTGGPQPQHF. The CDR3 DNA follows: TGTGCCAGTCGGACAGGGGGCCCTCAGCCCCAGCATTTT. Drawing the rest from reference TRBV28 and TRBJ1-5, the complete variable domain is DVKVTQSSRYLVKRTGEKVFLECVQDMDHENMFWYRQDPGLGLRLIYFSYDVKMKEKGDIPEGYSVSREKKERFSLILESASTNQTSMYLCASRTGGPQPQHFGDGTRLSIL.

This rearrangement joins TRBV10-3 to TRBJ1-2, with unresolved D. Trimming removed 5 bases at V and 4 bases at J, with 14 bases between. Germline loops: CDR1 ENHRY, CDR2 SYGVKD. This CDR3 has 14 amino acids. DNA for the CDR3: TGTGCCATCAGTACCGGAAAACTTTGCTATGGCTACACCTTC. Amino acids: CAISTGKLCYGYTF.

The chain couples TRBV28 to TRBJ1-5; a possible D gene is TRBD1 (6 bases). CDR3 length equals 16 residues. Trimming left V 3 bases short and J 0 bases short, with 12 bases between. Germline V gene data show CDR1 as MDHEN and CDR2 as SYDVKM. CDR3 sequence reads: CASSLDRSYSNQPQHF. The CDR3, as DNA: TGTGCCAGCAGTTTGGACAGATCCTATAGCAATCAGCCCCAGCATTTT.

The gene calls are TRBV13 and TRBJ1-2; D gene unclear. The V gene lost 1 base and the J gene lost 8 bases, with 11 bases spanning the gap. This CDR3 region has 13 residues. The V gene's germline CDR1 is PRHDT and CDR2 FYEKMQ (reference sequence). The CDR3 region is CASSLVGKLGYTF. The CDR3 DNA reads as TGTGCCAGCAGCTTAGTGGGGAAACTGGGCTACACCTTC.